This TCR beta chain comes out of a study of blood T cell repertoires in COVID-19. As for the study in general: There were acute and convalescent COVID-19 samples, and they came from the United States, Italy and Spain. Sources were T cells, B-cell-depleted T cells, or PBMCs; the material itself was cDNA or gDNA.

The CDR3 is 15 amino acids. Germline loops: CDR1 SGHKS, CDR2 YYEKEE (reference sequence). Trimming removed 0 bases from V and 5 bases from J, with 9 bases in between. Original processing methods: Reference gene primers were amplified, and this amplification served to estimate nucleated cell counts. Profiling relied on immunoSEQ multiplex PCR, and the TCRdb table lists in-frame clones only, not all of them. From that table come the V and J calls and clone size; the DNA was used to work out D and trimming. The sample consists of about 200,000 clones, just under 85% of them appearing once. The TCR originated in a human donor with acute or convalescent COVID-19. The donor label of this sample is uncertain. The sample comprised peripheral blood. The rearrangement links TRBV5-5 to TRBJ1-6; D is unclear. CDR3 region: CASSLGVLHNSPLHF. The DNA of the CDR3 is TGTGCCAGCAGCTTGGGTGTTCTCCATAATTCACCCCTCCACTTT.